The 7 T cell receptor beta chains presented below share a single source sample, sequenced in a study of cytomegalovirus exposure and HLA in healthy donors. The PCR ran on 60 Vbeta and 13 Jbeta primers. Produced via immunoSEQ multiplex PCR; TCRdb's table is partial and in-frame only. In the table there are 85,000 to 100,000 clones, around 64% of which are singletons. Sequenced input: PBMCs. The origin of the receptors is a human donor in good health.

J is TRBJ1-1 and V is TRBV7-9; D is perhaps TRBD1 (6 bases). The germline CDR1 and CDR2 sequences are SEHNR and FQNEAQ (reference sequence). With 5 bases removed from V and 6 bases from J, the gap between germline ends came to 16 bases. This CDR3 is built from 14 residues. The CDR3 region is CASSLVRQEPEAFF. CDR3 bases: TGTGCCAGCAGCCTCGTCCGACAGGAGCCTGAAGCTTTCTTT.

The chain joins TRBV19 to TRBJ2-6; TRBD2 is a possible D gene (6 bases). Germline CDR1 LNHDA, CDR2 SQIVND (reference sequence). V gave up 1 base and J gave up 4 bases, with 14 bases separating them. This CDR3 comprises 17 residues. The CDR3 DNA is TGTGCCAGTAGTATAGCGGAGGGTTGGGGGGGGGCCAACGTCCTGACTTTC. Amino acids: CASSIAEGWGGANVLTF.

V usage is TRBV7-6 and J usage is TRBJ2-3, with TRBD2 matching 7 bases. CDR1 and CDR2 (germline): SGHVS, FNYEAQ. V was clipped by 5 bases and J by 2 bases; unmatched bases: 13. The CDR3 contains 17 residues. The CDR3 DNA follows: TGTGCCAGCAGCCCTGGTATGGGGGGGGGATCCACAGATACGCAGTATTTT. Its protein is CASSPGMGGGSTDTQYF.

This clone was detected a few times. The rearrangement joins TRBV2 to TRBJ1-4; 8 bases are shared with TRBD1. CDR3 size: 14 residues. The germline CDR1 and CDR2 sequences are SNHLY and FYNNEI. After removal of 11 bases from V and 7 bases from J, the junction contained 12 bases not matched to a gene. The CDR3: CAVKRRQGTEKLFF. CDR3 in DNA: TGTGCCGTTAAACGGAGACAGGGGACTGAAAAACTGTTTTTT.

The chain joins TRBV9 to TRBJ2-2; D might be TRBD1 (6 bases). The CDR3 covers 15 residues. CDR1 and CDR2 (germline): SGDLS, YYNGEE. V lost 4 bases and J 3 bases, leaving 13 bases between the germline ends. The CDR3 DNA follows: TGTGCCAGCAGCCTTGGACAGCCAGACACCGGGGAGCTGTTTTTT. Its protein is CASSLGQPDTGELFF.

This clone was seen only once. The chain joins TRBV7-2 to TRBJ1-6, with 9 positions matching TRBD1. Germline CDR1 SGHTA, CDR2 FQGNSA. With V trimmed by 5 bases and J by 10 bases, 9 bases remained unmatched. The CDR3 has 15 residues. The CDR3 nucleotides are TGTGCCAGCAGCCCGGGACAGGGACATCGGTCACCCCTCCACTTT. Translation: CASSPGQGHRSPLHF.

This chain links TRBV6-1 with TRBJ2-3, with D perhaps matching TRBD1 (5 bases). The length of the CDR3 is 16 residues. In germline, CDR1 is MNHNS, CDR2 SASEGT. Deletions cut 1 base from V and 4 bases from J, with 15 bases between. The CDR3 coding sequence is TGTGCCAGCAGTGAAGGAAGACAGTGGGTCGCAGATACGCAGTATTTT. Residues: CASSEGRQWVADTQYF.